Listed below are T cell receptor beta chains from one sample, sequenced in a study of CD8+CD57+ T cells in acquired aplastic anemia. TCRdb re-called the reads with MiXCR, one entry per CDR3 protein. Of around 430,000 distinct CDR3 sequences detected, around 32% appear once; the ten largest clones hold under 0.95%. Sequencing input: sorted CD4+, CD8+, or CD8+CD57+ T cells (not recorded which) from PBMCs. These TCRs come from a human donor with aplastic anemia. Both conserved end residues are part of each CDR3. D genes are given only for firm matches. Size is omitted from some rows. Given values are once, few, many or a class for expanded clones.

V gene: TRBV19; J gene: TRBJ1-5; clone size: .; D gene: TRBD1; CDR3 protein: CASSPDREYQPQHF; CDR3 DNA: TGTGCCAGTAGCCCGGACAGGGAATATCAGCCCCAGCATTTT
V gene: TRBV20-1; J gene: TRBJ1-6; clone size: many; D gene: .; CDR3 protein: CSARTGPGGAPLHF; CDR3 DNA: TGCAGTGCTAGAACGGGGCCTGGAGGGGCACCCCTCCACTTT
V gene: TRBV2; J gene: TRBJ1-5; clone size: few; D gene: .; CDR3 protein: CASSEEVQPQHF; CDR3 DNA: TGTGCCAGCAGTGAAGAGGTTCAGCCCCAGCATTTT
V gene: TRBV12-3/TRBV12-4; J gene: TRBJ1-5; clone size: few; D gene: TRBD1; CDR3 protein: CASSFTGDSNQPQHF; CDR3 DNA: TGTGCCAGCAGTTTCACAGGGGATAGCAATCAGCCCCAGCATTTT
V gene: TRBV6-1; J gene: TRBJ2-1; clone size: .; D gene: TRBD1; CDR3 protein: CASRVGTGSYEQFF; CDR3 DNA: TGTGCCAGCAGAGTCGGGACAGGGAGCTATGAGCAGTTCTTC
V gene: TRBV6-1; J gene: TRBJ1-5; clone size: .; D gene: TRBD1; CDR3 protein: CASRRTEGAQPQHF; CDR3 DNA: TGTGCCAGCAGGAGGACGGAGGGGGCTCAGCCCCAGCATTTT
V gene: TRBV19; J gene: TRBJ1-5; clone size: many; D gene: .; CDR3 protein: CASSNDYYNQPQHF; CDR3 DNA: TGTGCCAGTAGTAACGACTATTACAATCAGCCCCAGCATTTT
V gene: TRBV10-1; J gene: TRBJ1-5; clone size: .; D gene: .; CDR3 protein: CASSPLSSVNQPQHF; CDR3 DNA: TGCGCCAGCAGTCCACTCAGTTCGGTCAATCAGCCCCAGCATTTT
V gene: TRBV10-3; J gene: TRBJ2-7; clone size: .; D gene: TRBD1; CDR3 protein: CASKPSSGGQGYEQYF; CDR3 DNA: TGTGCCAGCAAACCATCATCCGGTGGACAGGGCTACGAGCAGTACTTC
V gene: TRBV7-2; J gene: TRBJ1-5; clone size: few; D gene: TRBD1; CDR3 protein: CASSPLGQPNQPQHF; CDR3 DNA: TGTGCCAGCAGCCCTTTGGGACAGCCGAATCAGCCCCAGCATTTT
V gene: TRBV20-1; J gene: TRBJ2-3; clone size: few; D gene: .; CDR3 protein: CSIPRQPTDTQYF; CDR3 DNA: TGCAGTATACCCCGCCAACCCACAGATACGCAGTATTTT
V gene: TRBV5-4; J gene: TRBJ1-2; clone size: once; D gene: .; CDR3 protein: CASSLEPQGANYGYTF; CDR3 DNA: TGTGCCAGCAGCTTGGAACCCCAGGGAGCTAACTATGGCTACACCTTC
V gene: TRBV5-8; J gene: TRBJ1-2; clone size: .; D gene: .; CDR3 protein: CASSLSTGAGYGYTF; CDR3 DNA: TGTGCCAGCAGCTTGTCTACGGGGGCGGGTTATGGCTACACCTTC
V gene: TRBV7-9; J gene: TRBJ2-7; clone size: many; D gene: .; CDR3 protein: CASSFTTVSYEQYF; CDR3 DNA: TGTGCCAGCAGCTTTACGACCGTATCCTACGAGCAGTACTTC
V gene: TRBV7-2; J gene: TRBJ2-2; clone size: .; D gene: .; CDR3 protein: CASSLAVSRGSGTGELFF; CDR3 DNA: TGTGCCAGCAGCTTAGCGGTCTCTAGGGGTAGCGGCACCGGGGAGCTGTTTTTT
V gene: TRBV25-1; J gene: TRBJ1-2; clone size: .; D gene: .; CDR3 protein: CASSERDILGYTF; CDR3 DNA: TGTGCCAGCAGTGAGCGGGACATCCTCGGCTACACCTTC
V gene: TRBV2; J gene: TRBJ2-7; clone size: .; D gene: TRBD2; CDR3 protein: CASSQEAGTAYEQYF; CDR3 DNA: TGTGCCAGCAGCCAAGAAGCGGGAACCGCCTACGAGCAGTACTTC
V gene: TRBV19; J gene: TRBJ1-6; clone size: many; D gene: .; CDR3 protein: CASSMYSGTPLHF; CDR3 DNA: TGTGCCAGTAGTATGTACTCCGGGACACCCCTCCACTTT
V gene: TRBV24-1; J gene: TRBJ1-2; clone size: .; D gene: TRBD1; CDR3 protein: CATSDPGTGYGYTF; CDR3 DNA: TGTGCCACCAGTGATCCCGGGACAGGCTATGGCTACACCTTC
V gene: TRBV3-1; J gene: TRBJ1-2; clone size: .; D gene: TRBD1; CDR3 protein: CASSSKNRQGRGGYTF; CDR3 DNA: TGTGCCAGCAGCTCGAAGAACCGACAGGGACGGGGTGGCTACACCTTC
V gene: TRBV29-1; J gene: TRBJ2-5; clone size: .; D gene: .; CDR3 protein: CSGAEGETQYF; CDR3 DNA: TGCAGCGGAGCTGAGGGGGAGACCCAGTACTTC
V gene: TRBV10-3; J gene: TRBJ2-5; clone size: .; D gene: .; CDR3 protein: CAISNGRGSEQFQETQYF; CDR3 DNA: TGTGCCATCAGCAATGGACGGGGCAGCGAGCAGTTCCAAGAGACCCAGTACTTC
V gene: TRBV18; J gene: TRBJ2-5; clone size: .; D gene: .; CDR3 protein: CASSPIRGSSETQYF; CDR3 DNA: TGTGCCAGCTCACCAATTAGGGGTTCATCAGAGACCCAGTACTTC